What follows are 18 T cell receptor beta chains derived from one specimen sequenced in a study of shared clonotypes between healthy human individuals (dated by TCRdb to about 2020). The library relied on the immunoSEQ multiplex PCR assay. TCRdb limited this immuneACCESS table to in-frame rearrangements with V and J called. A share of clones is missing; checked studies link under half to unresolved V genes, and the rest is unexplained. The sample contains 2 million to 2.5 million clones, roughly 93% of them found a single time. Approximately 0.35% of the sample rests with the top ten. What was sequenced was naive CD4+ T cells from PBMCs. What the cell subset or site label conveys for this sample: CD45RA+ positively selected. The receptors come from a young man in good health. Some clones in this sample may be carry-over from other donors' samples.

This chain links TRBV7-9 with TRBJ2-5; D gene unclear. CDR1 and CDR2 (germline): SEHNR, FQNEAQ (reference sequence). The CDR3 runs 12 residues. V was pared by 6 bases and J by 1 base, with 6 bases between. The CDR3 is CASRNFQETQYF. CDR3 sequence (DNA): TGTGCCAGCAGGAACTTCCAAGAGACCCAGTACTTC.

This clone was found a few times. Other DNA sequences within the sample encode an identical CDR3. This chain connects TRBV9 to TRBJ1-5; D not certain. V was shortened by 2 bases and J by 3 bases, with 6 bases between the two germline ends. The CDR3 has 13 residues. Germline assignment: CDR1 SGDLS and CDR2 YYNGEE. CDR3 sequence: CASSVGDNQPQHF. In DNA form, the CDR3 reads TGTGCCAGCAGCGTGGGAGACAATCAGCCCCAGCATTTT.

The rearrangement links TRBV5-1 to TRBJ2-2, with 10 nucleotides matching TRBD1. Unmatched junction bases numbered 9, after V lost 4 bases and J lost 3 bases. The germline CDR1 and CDR2 sequences are SGHRS and YFSETQ. The length of the CDR3 is 17 residues. CDR3 residues: CASSHLGQGWDTGELFF. CDR3 DNA: TGCGCCAGCAGCCACCTGGGACAGGGGTGGGACACCGGGGAGCTGTTTTTT.

This clone was observed a few times. This chain uses TRBV9 with TRBJ1-1; D uncertain. CDR3 length equals 13 residues. The V gene lost 4 bases and the J gene lost 1 base, with 8 bases spanning the gap. Germline V gene data show CDR1 as SGDLS and CDR2 as YYNGEE. CDR3 in amino acids: CASSPEENTEAFF. CDR3 nucleotides: TGTGCCAGCAGCCCAGAGGAGAACACTGAAGCTTTCTTT.

This chain joins TRBV4-1 and TRBJ2-7; D remains ambiguous. The CDR3 spans 14 residues. Germline values: CDR1 MGHRA, CDR2 YSYEKL. V was pared by 1 base and J by 6 bases, with 13 bases between. The CDR3 is CASSQVGSLGEQYF. The CDR3 coding sequence is TGCGCCAGCAGCCAAGTGGGTAGTTTAGGCGAGCAGTACTTC.

This clone was seen a handful of times. CDR3 nucleotide sequence: TGCGCCAGCAGCCAAGAAGGGGCAGGCACTGAAGCTTTCTTT. It yields the protein CASSQEGAGTEAFF. The rearrangement links TRBV4-1 to TRBJ1-1, with D perhaps matching TRBD1 (5 bases). The V end lost 0 bases, the J end lost 4 bases, and 9 bases lay between the germline ends. Per germline, CDR1 MGHRA and CDR2 YSYEKL. This CDR3 is 14 amino acids long.

About this clone: Other DNA sequences in this sample translate to the same CDR3. V and J are TRBV28 and TRBJ2-7; D ambiguous. The CDR3 has 13 amino acids. Trimming stripped 3 bases from V and 1 base from J, with 7 bases between. Germline lookup yields CDR1 MDHEN and CDR2 SYDVKM. The CDR3 nucleotides are TGTGCCAGCAGTTTTAGGATATCCTACGAGCAGTACTTC. This codes for CASSFRISYEQYF.

The V call is TRBV6-6, the J call TRBJ1-5; weak D call: TRBD1 (5 bases). The CDR3 totals 15 residues. The germline V and J ends were trimmed by 6 bases and 9 bases, with 21 bases remaining between them. The germline V gene has CDR1 MNHNY and CDR2 SVGAGI (reference sequence). The CDR3 loop reads CASRPGVTNEGPQHF. Here the CDR3 DNA reads TGTGCCAGCAGGCCGGGGGTTACCAACGAGGGGCCCCAGCATTTT.

V and J are TRBV28 and TRBJ2-1; no clear D gene. Germline V CDR1 and CDR2: MDHEN, SYDVKM. The V and J ends lost 10 bases and 1 base respectively, with 5 bases between them. The CDR3 sequence is 11 residues long. This CDR3 is CATRSYNEQFF. CDR3 in DNA: TGTGCCACCAGGTCCTACAATGAGCAGTTCTTC.

The chain links TRBV6-6 to TRBJ1-5; D perhaps matches TRBD1 (5 bases). The CDR3 totals 13 residues. Looked up from germline, CDR1 is MNHNY and CDR2 is SVGAGI (reference sequence). V lost 5 bases, J lost 7 bases, and 12 bases lay in between. This CDR3 is CASSKRGSQPQHF. The DNA of the CDR3 is TGTGCCAGCAGTAAGCGGGGGTCGCAGCCCCAGCATTTT.

The chain employs TRBV25-1 and TRBJ2-2; tentatively, D is TRBD1 (6 bases). Germline CDR1 and CDR2: MGHDK and SYGVNS. CDR3 length: 16 residues. V lost 1 base to trimming and J lost 3 bases, with 12 bases between them. This chain's CDR3 is CASSEWAGEHTGELFF. In DNA, the CDR3 is TGTGCCAGCAGTGAATGGGCAGGGGAGCACACCGGGGAGCTGTTTTTT.

This clone was seen only once. This chain connects TRBV27 to TRBJ1-1; D is possibly TRBD1 (5 bases). The germline V gene has CDR1 MNHEY and CDR2 SMNVEV (reference sequence). CDR3 length: 17 residues. Trimming removed 3 bases at V and 0 bases at J, with 17 bases between. This CDR3 is CASSLSGTYYLNTEAFF. The CDR3 nucleotides read TGTGCCAGCAGTTTGTCCGGGACCTATTATTTGAACACTGAAGCTTTCTTT.

V gene TRBV27 combines with J gene TRBJ1-5; D may be TRBD1 (6 bases). Trimming removed 8 bases at V and 4 bases at J, with 18 bases between. In germline, CDR1 is MNHEY, CDR2 SMNVEV (reference sequence). The CDR3 length is 15 residues. The CDR3 nucleotides read TGTGCCAGCCCCCTCGTTCAGGGGAATAATCAGCCCCAGCATTTT. This encodes CASPLVQGNNQPQHF.

V usage is TRBV29-1 and J usage is TRBJ2-5; TRBD1 matches at 10 bases. The DNA end lines up better with TRBJ2-7; the J call may be wrong. The germline V gene has CDR1 SQVTM and CDR2 ANQGSEA. There are 13 residues in the CDR3. The CDR3 sequence is CSVGGQGNYEQYF. CDR3 in DNA: TGCAGCGTGGGGGGACAGGGGAACTACGAGCAGTACTTC.

This clone was observed once. The rearrangement uses TRBV29-1 and TRBJ2-2; TRBD1 matches at 8 bases. V lost 6 bases, J lost 5 bases, and 2 bases stayed unmatched. The V gene's germline CDR1 is SQVTM and CDR2 ANQGSEA. CDR3 size: 12 residues. The CDR3 loop reads CSVDRATGELFF. CDR3 in DNA: TGCAGCGTGGACAGGGCAACCGGGGAGCTGTTTTTT.

The genes are TRBV27 and TRBJ2-7, with D perhaps matching TRBD2 (6 bases). The V and J ends lost 3 bases and 0 bases respectively, with 15 bases between them. CDR1 is MNHEY and CDR2 is SMNVEV in the germline V gene (reference sequence). The CDR3 loop spans 16 amino acids. As DNA, the CDR3 is TGTGCCAGCAGTTTTCGGCTAGCGAGCTACTCCTACGAGCAGTACTTC. Translating gives CASSFRLASYSYEQYF.

The J gene is TRBJ2-7, the V gene TRBV10-2; tentatively, D is TRBD1 (6 bases). Trimming left V 2 bases short and J 2 bases short, with 16 bases between. Germline V gene sequence: CDR1 WSHSY, CDR2 SAAADI. This CDR3 comprises 16 residues. The CDR3 DNA reads TGCGCCAGCAGTGAGCCAGGGGCCGGGAATCCCTACGAGCAGTACTTC. This translates into CASSEPGAGNPYEQYF.

This chain uses TRBV5-1 with TRBJ2-3; 9 nucleotides line up with TRBD2. The CDR3 is 16 residues long. The germline gives CDR1 SGHRS, CDR2 YFSETQ. After removal of 0 bases from V and 2 bases from J, the junction contained 4 bases not matched to a gene. Here the CDR3 DNA reads TGCGCCAGCAGCTTGGTAGCGGGAGCTATCACAGATACGCAGTATTTT. Translated, it gives CASSLVAGAITDTQYF.